Listed below are T cell receptor beta chains from one sample, sequenced in a study of OX40 agonist ivuxolimab in advanced cancers. Generated by immunoSEQ multiplex PCR, the TCRdb table keeps only in-frame clones and is missing some. The repertoire consists of 70,000 to 80,000 clones, with 85% to 95% occurring once and the leading ten covering about 5.5%. Specimen: CD4+ or CD8+ T cells sorted from blood, collected in a trial of the OX40 agonist ivuxolimab. These receptor sequences come from an adult with an advanced solid tumor such as melanoma, head and neck, liver or kidney cancer. The CDR3 runs from the conserved cysteine through the conserved F or W. A D gene is named only where the DNA matches it firmly. Not all rows give a size; the values are once, few, many and, for expanded clones, a class.

TRBV6-5,TRBJ2-3,-,-,CASSLQEGPVDTQYF,TGTGCCAGCAGCCTCCAGGAGGGCCCGGTAGATACGCAGTATTTT
TRBV9,TRBJ2-5,TRBD2,-,CASSGVAGEQETQYF,TGTGCCAGCAGCGGAGTAGCGGGAGAGCAAGAGACCCAGTACTTC
TRBV11-2,TRBJ1-5,-,-,CASSLSSYQPQHF,TGTGCCAGCAGCTTGAGCAGCTATCAGCCCCAGCATTTT
TRBV5-4,TRBJ2-7,TRBD2,-,CASSFGGTTYEQYF,TGTGCCAGCAGCTTTGGGGGGACTACCTACGAGCAGTACTTC
TRBV28,TRBJ1-5,-,-,CASRDAGPKHQPQHF,TGTGCCAGCAGGGACGCCGGGCCAAAACATCAGCCCCAGCATTTT
TRBV5-1,TRBJ1-1,-,-,CASSLWPAQGNTEAFF,TGCGCCAGCAGCTTGTGGCCGGCACAGGGAAACACTGAAGCTTTCTTT
TRBV7-9,TRBJ2-3,-,once,CASSLVVGGTDTQYF,TGTGCCAGCAGCTTAGTGGTCGGGGGCACAGATACGCAGTATTTT
TRBV4-3,TRBJ2-3,TRBD1,-,CASSQEGQTDTQYF,TGCGCCAGCAGCCAAGAGGGACAGACAGATACGCAGTATTTT
TRBV6-5,TRBJ2-3,TRBD2,once,CASSYGASGGTDTQYF,TGTGCCAGCAGTTACGGGGCTAGCGGGGGGACAGATACGCAGTATTTT
TRBV11-2,TRBJ1-1,-,-,CASTGRGTWNTEAFF,TGTGCCAGCACCGGTCGAGGGACTTGGAACACTGAAGCTTTCTTT
TRBV6-4,TRBJ1-4,-,-,CASRTPRGAVYNEKLFF,TGTGCCAGCAGGACTCCTAGGGGGGCGGTATATAATGAAAAACTGTTTTTT
TRBV5-5,TRBJ1-1,-,-,CASSFTGYEAFF,TGTGCCAGCAGCTTTACAGGGTATGAAGCTTTCTTT
TRBV19,TRBJ2-3,-,-,CASTSILGGWADTQYF,TGTGCCAGTACCTCCATATTGGGGGGTTGGGCAGATACGCAGTATTTT
TRBV13,TRBJ2-1,-,-,CASTAEAGAFSSYNEQFF,TGTGCCAGCACCGCGGAGGCGGGGGCCTTTAGCTCCTACAATGAGCAGTTCTTC
TRBV5-6,TRBJ2-7,TRBD1,-,CASHLGGTGIYEQYF,TGTGCCAGCCACTTGGGGGGGACAGGGATCTACGAGCAGTACTTC
TRBV19,TRBJ1-5,-,-,CASGGIGGLYSNQPQHF,TGTGCCAGTGGGGGGATTGGAGGACTATATAGCAATCAGCCCCAGCATTTT
TRBV7-6,TRBJ2-1,-,few,CASSLEGNEQFF,TGTGCCAGCAGCTTAGAAGGGAATGAGCAGTTCTTC
TRBV6-6,TRBJ1-1,-,-,CASSWSRENTEAFF,TGTGCCAGCAGTTGGTCCAGGGAGAACACTGAAGCTTTCTTT
TRBV6-5,TRBJ2-7,-,-,CASRYQGSPYEQYF,TGTGCCAGCAGGTATCAGGGTAGCCCCTACGAGCAGTACTTC
TRBV4-3,TRBJ2-3,-,-,CASSREGPDTQYF,TGCGCCAGCAGCCGAGAGGGGCCAGATACGCAGTATTTT
TRBV6-6,TRBJ2-3,-,-,CASSYYPGGGDTQYF,TGTGCCAGCAGTTACTATCCCGGGGGTGGCGATACGCAGTATTTT
TRBV7-8,TRBJ2-7,-,-,CASSLGGRFNEQYF,TGTGCCAGCAGCTTAGGAGGCAGGTTTAACGAGCAGTACTTC
TRBV19,TRBJ2-7,-,-,CASSTDFAYEQYF,TGTGCCAGTAGTACCGACTTTGCCTACGAGCAGTACTTC
TRBV6-1,TRBJ1-3,-,-,CASSEWLPRGNTIYF,TGTGCCAGCAGTGAATGGCTCCCGCGCGGAAACACCATATATTTT
TRBV29-1,TRBJ2-5,TRBD1,-,CSVERPGQGEETQYF,TGCAGCGTTGAACGACCGGGACAGGGAGAAGAGACCCAGTACTTC